This T cell receptor beta chain was observed in a study of T cells in Graves' hyperthyroidism and ophthalmopathy (dated by TCRdb to the late 2010s). Turning to the overall study: Peripheral blood samples were taken at initial diagnosis, before any treatment was given. Thyroid tissue and blood T-cell repertoires from about six Graves' hyperthyroidism patients were also compared in the study. An independent validation cohort of fewer than 20 hyperthyroidism patients and 17 patients who later progressed to ophthalmopathy tested prospective prediction of ophthalmopathy. A discovery cohort of 95 to 100 patients, approximately 45 with Graves' ophthalmopathy and about 60 with stable Graves' hyperthyroidism, was used to find distinguishing TCR V-J signatures. The paper describes TCR Vbeta CDR3 sequencing of around 130 peripheral blood samples, made up of 43 ophthalmopathy patients, around 78 hyperthyroidism patients and around 17 progressor patients. Following sampling, methimazole starting at 30 mg daily was given to hyperthyroidism patients, and high-dose intravenous methylprednisolone was given to ophthalmopathy patients. For training and testing, the 100 patients in the discovery cohort were randomly divided in a 7:3 ratio.

This clonotype was observed many times. Its antigen remains unidentified. Within one base of it there is no much larger clone, and no base qualities were kept. What the work shows at the level of the full study, not this receptor alone: In validation, the model predicted progression to ophthalmopathy with approximately 71% sensitivity and 72% to 75% specificity, a median of 6.5 months before onset. In cross-validation, a model built on a 13 V-J signature told ophthalmopathy apart from stable hyperthyroidism with just under 90% sensitivity and approximately 84% specificity, and in testing the same model reached 80%/75%. Blood samples also contained most of the expanded thyroid clonotypes (frequency above 0.001), which suggests that blood repertoires may reflect thyroid immune responses. Sample size was not statistically predetermined, and investigators were not blinded to group allocation.

Per the germline V gene (reference sequence), LGHDT is the CDR1 and YNNKEL is the CDR2. The CDR3 has 17 amino acids, counting the end cysteine and phenylalanine. Only the CDR3 DNA stays, 51 bases, in frame from base 1. V lost 2 bases and J lost 4 bases, and the count of bases not matched to a germline gene is 6. Ophthalmopathy patients had moderately to severely active disease, with a Clinical Activity Score of 3 or more, a NOSPECS grade of 4 or more, and a disease duration of less than 3 months. Exclusion was applied to patients with uncontrolled infections, other autoimmune diseases, pregnancy or lactation. Diagnoses were established on the basis of clinical symptoms, serum thyroxine and TRAb, thyroid ultrasound, and orbital computed tomography. Ficoll-Paque density gradient centrifugation was used to isolate PBMCs from 9.5 to 10 ml of fresh peripheral blood. Total RNA was extracted using Trizol reagent, and RNA quality was assessed on an Agilent 2100 Bioanalyzer.

Amplification of TCR beta CDR3 regions was carried out from RNA transcripts. For the first round of RT-PCR on the TCR CDR3, the HTBI primer set was used together with the Qiagen OneStep RT-PCR kit. Libraries were constructed in a second round of multiplex PCR, after which size selection and purification were carried out. Sequencing of the libraries was done on an Illumina HiSeq2000 using paired-end 100 bp reads. The study's own analysis went as follows. SOAPnuke was used to process the raw data, throwing out any read that contained adapters or uncalled bases, had a mean Phred below 15, or lacked an exact constant-primer or identifier match. COPE v1.2.5 was used to merge high-quality paired reads, and clonotypes were defined as unique nucleotide sequences. Clonotypes were aligned to IMGT TRBV, TRBD and TRBJ reference segments using MiTCR v1.1. Analysis was restricted to V-J combinations with a frequency above 0.0001, which covered roughly 99% of repertoires. The TCS score was defined as the ratio of F50 (clonal expansion) to E x V (chaos), calculated using BLOSUM62-based TCRdist between CDR3 peptides within each V-J. Welch's t-statistics and random forest reduced roughly 530 V-J features to 13, which were used in a naive Bayes classifier (R e1071). TCRdb reprocessed the public reads (quality trimming at Q25 with fastp, clone calling with MiXCR) and kept in-frame beta chains. Here each entry gathers all rows of one CDR3 protein and keeps the most common genes and DNA. The V and J calls were not made by the authors but by TCRdb's processing. The sample includes around 600,000 distinct CDR3 sequences, with more than 12% observed a single time. The ten largest make up roughly an eighth of the sample.

Sequencing used blood. The rearrangement joined TRBV3-1 to TRBJ2-1, with 12 junctional bases fitting TRBD2. This sequence originates from a woman between 50 and 59 years old with Graves' ophthalmopathy. The DNA sequence is TGTGCCAGCAGCCAAATGACTAGCGGGAGTGTGTACAATGAGCAGTTCTTC. This is translated as CASSQMTSGSVYNEQFF.